Listed here are 20 T cell receptor beta chains from one sample, sequenced in a study of regulatory T cells in long-lasting Graves disease. Relying on iRepertoire HTBI primers and Arm-PCR of CDR3 regions, the team built TCR beta libraries. From the multiplex PCR reads, TCRdb called clonotypes with MiXCR, one entry per CDR3 protein. This table has 350,000 to 450,000 distinct CDR3 sequences, approximately 15% appearing once. The time point denotes: newly diagnosed GD, antithyroid drugs for less than 3 months. There was RNA extracted from PBMCs, and the TCR library was made from it. These data also featured in a second study, about T cells in Graves' hyperthyroidism and ophthalmopathy.

This material consisted of peripheral blood mononuclear cells (PBMCs), taken at new diagnosis, from a patient treated with antithyroid drugs. The receptors here all came from a woman aged 40 to 49 with Graves disease.

This clonotype came up many times. The chain is built from TRBV30 and TRBJ2-7; D assignment may be TRBD1 or TRBD2 (6 bases each). This CDR3 has 11 amino acids. Deletions cut 3 bases from V and 6 bases from J, with 9 bases between. Germline assignment: CDR1 GTSNPN and CDR2 SVGIG (reference sequence). The CDR3, as DNA: TGTGCCTGGAGCGGGGGCCCCGAGCAGTACTTC. This gives the protein CAWSGGPEQYF.

This chain connects TRBV6-2 or TRBV6-3 to TRBJ2-7; D possibly corresponds to TRBD1 (6 bases). Germline V gene data show CDR1 as MNHEY and CDR2 as SVGEGT. The CDR3 spans 13 residues. Trimming removed 5 bases at V and 6 bases at J, with 14 bases between. The CDR3 reads CASSLRRGFEQYF. CDR3 in DNA: TGTGCCAGCAGTCTACGCAGGGGTTTCGAGCAGTACTTC.

The sample holds a few counts of this clonotype. CDR3 sequence (DNA): TGTGCCAGCAGCGGACAAGACAGGATGGGCAATCAGCCCCAGCATTTT. Translating gives CASSGQDRMGNQPQHF. The J gene is TRBJ1-5, the V gene TRBV7-9; perhaps TRBD1 as D (6 bases). CDR1 is SEHNR, CDR2 FQNEAQ, per germline (reference sequence). This CDR3 contains 16 residues. The ends were cut back, 5 bases at V and 2 bases at J, with 16 bases in the middle. Combining the CDR3 with reference TRBV7-9 and TRBJ1-5 gives the whole variable domain DTGVSQNPRHKITKRGQNVTFRCDPISEHNRLYWYRQTLGQGPEFLTYFQNEAQLEKSRLLSDRFSAERPKGSFSTLEIQRTEQGDSAMYLCASSGQDRMGNQPQHFGDGTRLSIL.

In the case of this clonotype: A much larger clone differs by one base, so this may be a read error. V and J are TRBV20-1 and TRBJ2-2; D not resolved. Trimming left V 3 bases short and J 5 bases short, with 10 bases between. The CDR3 extends over 13 amino acids. Germline V lookup: CDR1 DFQATT, CDR2 SNEGSKA (reference sequence). The CDR3, as DNA: TGCAGTGCTAGTGTCGCGGCGACCGGGGAGCTGTTTTTT. Translation: CSASVAATGELFF.

About this clonotype itself: This may come from a read error, since a much larger clone is one base off. V gene TRBV10-3 combines with J gene TRBJ2-7, with D maybe TRBD1 (6 bases). Per germline, CDR1 ENHRY and CDR2 SYGVKD. With 3 bases removed from V and 0 bases from J, the gap between germline ends came to 18 bases. The CDR3 is 17 amino acids. The CDR3 is CAISEARGWDNSYEQYF. CDR3 nucleotides: TGTGCCATCAGTGAAGCGAGGGGTTGGGACAACTCCTACGAGCAGTACTTC.

In its sample, this clonotype was seen many times. The rearrangement uses TRBV12-3 or TRBV12-4 and TRBJ2-7; TRBD2 agrees at 9 bases. This CDR3 is 15 amino acids long. Germline trimming cut 3 bases from V and 4 bases from J; bases unmatched to any gene: 7. The CDR3 DNA reads as TGTGCCAGCAGTTTGCTGGCGGGAGGGCTATACGAGCAGTACTTC. Its translation: CASSLLAGGLYEQYF.

There are many counts of this clonotype. The chain employs TRBV6-5 and TRBJ2-7; possibly TRBD1 for D (5 bases). Germline CDR1 and CDR2: MNHEY and SVGAGI. The CDR3 has 15 residues. V shed 2 bases and J shed 3 bases, with 14 bases lying between them. CDR3 amino acids: CASSYLTGRVYEQYF. DNA of the CDR3: TGTGCCAGCAGTTACCTCACCGGCAGGGTCTACGAGCAGTACTTC.

This clonotype was seen repeatedly, ten times or more. This chain links TRBV2 with TRBJ2-3; D gene ambiguous. With 4 bases removed from V and 0 bases from J, the gap between germline ends came to 14 bases. Germline-derived CDR1 and CDR2 are SNHLY and FYNNEI. This CDR3 has 16 amino acids. The CDR3 loop is CASSVGTRSSTDTQYF. CDR3 coding DNA: TGTGCCAGCAGTGTGGGAACTCGTTCTAGCACAGATACGCAGTATTTT.

This clonotype has a handful of counts. This chain connects TRBV30 to TRBJ2-3, with 9 bases lining up with TRBD1. CDR1 and CDR2 (germline): GTSNPN, SVGIG (reference sequence). The CDR3 has 17 residues. V lost 8 bases to trimming and J lost 2 bases; unmatched junction nucleotides: 17. The CDR3 DNA follows: TGTGCCGGTGACCGGGGGACAGGGCAATATCCCACAGATACGCAGTATTTT. Translation: CAGDRGTGQYPTDTQYF.

This clonotype was recorded many times. CDR3 in amino acids: CASRPTSGDGGTGELFF. The CDR3 DNA follows: TGTGCCAGCAGGCCGACAAGCGGGGACGGGGGCACCGGGGAGCTGTTTTTT. This chain connects TRBV28 to TRBJ2-2, with 7 bases lining up with TRBD2. CDR3 length: 17 amino acids. The J segment lost 4 bases and the V segment lost 6 bases, leaving 14 bases of the junction unmatched. From germline, CDR1 is MDHEN and CDR2 SYDVKM.

The sample holds many counts of this clonotype. This chain links TRBV10-3 with TRBJ2-5; D may match TRBD1 or TRBD2 (6 bases each). The CDR3 has 15 amino acids. The germline gives CDR1 ENHRY, CDR2 SYGVKD. V lost 3 bases and J 1 base, leaving 12 bases between the germline ends. CDR3 nucleotide sequence: TGTGCCATCAGTGATTTGGGGGGCGGCCAAGAGACCCAGTACTTC. Amino acids: CAISDLGGGQETQYF.

This clonotype has a count of ten or more. This chain joins TRBV27 and TRBJ2-2, with D unclear. Deletions cut 5 bases from V and 0 bases from J, with 7 bases between. The CDR3 consists of 14 residues. The germline CDR1 and CDR2 sequences are MNHEY and SMNVEV (reference sequence). Here the CDR3 reads CASSGISNTGELFF. DNA of the CDR3: TGTGCCAGCAGTGGGATCTCGAACACCGGGGAGCTGTTTTTT.

This clonotype was seen at least ten times. The chain links TRBV6-2 or TRBV6-3 to TRBJ2-3; D perhaps matches TRBD2 (6 bases). V was trimmed by 6 bases and J by 0 bases, leaving 16 bases between them. The CDR3 runs 16 residues. Germline V gene sequence: CDR1 MNHEY, CDR2 SVGEGT. The CDR3 DNA reads TGTGCCAGCAGCGATCGGCGGGGACCGAGCACAGATACGCAGTATTTT. The encoded protein is CASSDRRGPSTDTQYF.

This clonotype was seen only a few times. V and J are TRBV11-3 and TRBJ2-7; 7 nucleotides line up with TRBD1. The CDR3 loop spans 13 amino acids. Trimming at V came to 11 bases and at J to 1 base, leaving 8 bases not matched to a gene. Germline CDR1 and CDR2: SGHNT and YENEEA. The CDR3 sequence: CAWVRQGSYEQYF. The CDR3 coding sequence is TGTGCCTGGGTGAGACAGGGTTCCTACGAGCAGTACTTC.

This clonotype showed up many times. V is TRBV7-9 and J is TRBJ2-1; TRBD1 matches 8 bases. The CDR3 is made up of 16 amino acids. The V segment lost 4 bases and the J segment 1 base; nucleotides outside the gene matches: 6. CDR1 is SEHNR and CDR2 is FQNEAQ in the germline V gene (reference sequence). This CDR3 is CASSSWTGSSYNEQFF. In nucleotides, the CDR3 is TGTGCCAGCAGCTCCTGGACAGGGTCATCCTACAATGAGCAGTTCTTC.

This clonotype was counted a few times. V gene TRBV12-5 combines with J gene TRBJ1-2, with D possibly TRBD1 on 5 matching bases. Germline V gene lookup returns CDR1 LGHNT and CDR2 FRNRAP. Trimming shortened V by 4 bases and J by 6 bases, and 15 bases separated the two germline ends. This CDR3 is built from 14 residues. The CDR3 reads CASGSQPGADGYTF. Written as DNA, the CDR3 is TGTGCTAGTGGTTCACAACCCGGGGCTGATGGCTACACCTTC.

The rearrangement links TRBV20-1 to TRBJ2-7; D might be TRBD1 or TRBD2, each matching 6 bases. V lost 0 bases, J lost 5 bases, and 14 bases lay in between. The CDR3 totals 14 residues. Germline values: CDR1 DFQATT, CDR2 SNEGSKA (reference sequence). The CDR3 bases are TGCAGTGCTAGAGATTTTGCAGGGGAGGACGAGCAGTACTTC. This gives the protein CSARDFAGEDEQYF.

The table lists this clonotype with many counts. The rearrangement links TRBV29-1 to TRBJ2-7, with D possibly matching TRBD1 (5 bases). Trimming shortened V by 2 bases and J by 0 bases, and 8 bases separated the two germline ends. This CDR3 is built from 13 residues. Germline V gene lookup returns CDR1 SQVTM and CDR2 ANQGSEA. DNA of the CDR3: TGCAGCGTTGAAATTGACAGCTCCTACGAGCAGTACTTC. Encoded protein: CSVEIDSSYEQYF.

This clonotype showed up many times. The V and J genes are TRBV28 and TRBJ1-1, with a possible D match to TRBD1 (6 bases). Trimming stripped 10 bases from V and 4 bases from J, with 16 bases between. This CDR3 has 13 residues. Germline V gene lookup returns CDR1 MDHEN and CDR2 SYDVKM. For the CDR3, the DNA is TGTGCCACCTGCAGGGGTTTTGGCACTGAAGCTTTCTTT. This gives the protein CATCRGFGTEAFF.

This clonotype was seen at least ten times. The rearrangement uses TRBV18 and TRBJ2-1; TRBD1 might be the D (9 bases). The V gene's germline CDR1 is KGHSH and CDR2 LQKENI. CDR3 length: 18 amino acids. Trimming stripped 0 bases from V and 6 bases from J, with 21 bases between. The CDR3 here is CASSPPSGTGKRVNEQFF. Here the CDR3 DNA reads TGTGCCAGCTCACCACCTAGCGGGACAGGGAAACGGGTCAATGAGCAGTTCTTC.